This T cell receptor beta chain was recovered during a study of blood T cell repertoires in COVID-19. Up to 2 weeks before entering the study, exposed participants had met a COVID-19 case. Under the authors' procedure: It was from reference gene primer amplification that nucleated cell counts were estimated. Clones were read by immunoSEQ multiplex PCR, and TCRdb kept only the in-frame ones, dropping some. V and J calls plus clone size are reproduced from that table; the DNA served to infer D and trimming. The sample lists approximately 260,000 clones, 80% to 90% occurring once. This CDR3 contains 16 residues. The germline CDR1 and CDR2 sequences are LNHNV and YYDKDF (reference sequence). The V segment lost 5 bases and the J segment 0 bases; nucleotides outside the gene matches: 5.

The sequenced sample was PBMCs or T cells enriched from blood (not recorded which). The genes are TRBV15 and TRBJ1-3; 9 nucleotides line up with TRBD1. The sequence was obtained from a woman in her 50s who had been exposed to COVID-19. The CDR3 DNA is TGTGCCACCAGCGGGGGGACAGGGTTCTCTGGAAACACCATATATTTT. Translated, it gives CATSGGTGFSGNTIYF.